This paragraph covers one TCR beta chain sequence. Its antigen remains unknown. As the CDR3 is not closed by the conserved phenylalanine or tryptophan, this likely results from a read error. The data stem from a study of T cell repertoires in cytomegalovirus infection. Study context: Based on public TCR beta signatures, there were indications of CMV infection and of a matching HLA type. General study points: The ex vivo response was dominated by HLA-C-restricted CMV-specific TCR beta clonotypes.

TCRdb ran MiXCR on the reads and lists one entry per CDR3 protein. The sample yields around 740,000 distinct CDR3 sequences, 35% seen once. The CDR3 has 14 amino acids. Germline CDR1 SNHLY, CDR2 FYNNEI. V gave up 5 bases and J gave up 5 bases, with 16 bases separating them. The sample consisted of PBMCs. This TCR was sampled from a human donor in good health (CMV status not recorded). Some clones in this sample may be carry-over from other donors' samples. The chain couples TRBV2 to TRBJ2-7, with D unresolved. CDR3 DNA: TGTGCCAGCAGTAATCGACGGTTTCCCCACGAGCAGTACTTA. Encoded protein: CASSNRRFPHEQYL.